The 24 T cell receptor beta chains below come from one sample, sequenced in a study of OX40 agonist ivuxolimab in advanced cancers. TCRdb's copy holds only in-frame clones and misses some; the assay was immunoSEQ multiplex PCR. The sample records some 70,000 clones, 85% being singletons. The specimen was CD4+ or CD8+ T cells sorted from blood, collected in a trial of the OX40 agonist ivuxolimab. The source is an adult with an advanced solid tumor such as melanoma, head and neck, liver or kidney cancer.

V gene TRBV9 combines with J gene TRBJ2-1; TRBD2 matches at 9 bases. This CDR3 region has 16 residues. Per the germline V gene, CDR1 is SGDLS and CDR2 is YYNGEE. Trimming took 7 bases from V and 7 from J; bases not matched to a gene: 15. The CDR3 is CASVPDGGTSGNEQFF. The CDR3 region has the DNA TGTGCCAGCGTGCCGGACGGGGGAACTAGCGGGAATGAGCAGTTCTTC.

This clone turned up a few times. The chain combines TRBV2 with TRBJ1-5; D not certain. The CDR3 has 15 residues. With 0 bases removed from V and 6 bases from J, the gap between germline ends came to 12 bases. Germline V CDR1 and CDR2: SNHLY, FYNNEI. CDR3 sequence reads: CASSEAASASQPQHF. The CDR3 region has the DNA TGTGCCAGCAGTGAAGCTGCTAGCGCTTCTCAGCCCCAGCATTTT.

As to this clone: Additional DNA sequences in this sample encode the identical CDR3. The chain couples TRBV7-9 to TRBJ2-7, with 11 bases identical to TRBD2. The CDR3 has 15 amino acids. The J segment lost 5 bases and the V segment lost 5 bases, leaving 8 bases of the junction unmatched. CDR1 and CDR2 from the germline V gene are SEHNR and FQNEAQ (reference sequence). This CDR3 is CASSLGTSGRDEQYF. The CDR3 DNA follows: TGTGCCAGCAGCCTCGGGACTAGCGGACGGGACGAGCAGTACTTC.

V gene TRBV5-6 combines with J gene TRBJ2-7, with 9 positions matching TRBD2. Looked up from germline, CDR1 is SGHDT and CDR2 is YYEEEE. This CDR3 has 13 residues. J gave up 6 bases and V 5 bases, and 6 bases lay outside the gene matches. The CDR3 bases are TGTGCCAGCAGGATGGCGGGAGGGCCCGAGCAGTACTTC. Its translation: CASRMAGGPEQYF.

This chain joins TRBV7-9 and TRBJ1-2; D remains ambiguous. In germline, CDR1 is SEHNR, CDR2 FQNEAQ (reference sequence). The CDR3 extends over 13 amino acids. Deletions cut 2 bases from V and 2 bases from J, with 6 bases between. The CDR3 DNA is TGTGCCAGCAGCTTACCGGAGAACTATGGCTACACCTTC. This sequence encodes CASSLPENYGYTF.

V is TRBV5-8 and J is TRBJ2-7, with a weak D call TRBD1 (6 bases). This CDR3 comprises 16 residues. Germline V gene sequence: CDR1 SGHTS, CDR2 YDEGEE. Trimming shortened V by 2 bases and J by 3 bases, and 18 bases separated the two germline ends. This CDR3 is CASSLTGTSPFYEQYV. In DNA, the CDR3 is TGTGCCAGCAGCTTAACGGGGACATCTCCTTTCTACGAGCAGTACGTC.

The rearrangement uses TRBV19 and TRBJ1-1, with D maybe TRBD1 (6 bases). The germline V gene encodes CDR1 LNHDA and CDR2 SQIVND (reference sequence). The CDR3 consists of 15 residues. V shed 2 bases and J shed 1 base, with 11 bases lying between them. The CDR3 spells CASSIRQDRNTEAFF. The CDR3 bases are TGTGCCAGTAGTATAAGACAGGATCGGAACACTGAAGCTTTCTTT.

The rearrangement uses TRBV6-4 and TRBJ2-3, with a tentative D call TRBD1 (6 bases). With 5 bases removed from V and 2 bases from J, the gap between germline ends came to 11 bases. The CDR3 runs to 14 residues. Germline V CDR1 and CDR2: MRHNA, SNTAGT. The CDR3: CASSQQGITDTQYF. As DNA, the CDR3 is TGTGCCAGCAGTCAGCAGGGGATCACAGATACGCAGTATTTT.

The chain is built from TRBV11-1 and TRBJ2-2; no clear D gene. V gave up 3 bases and J gave up 5 bases, with 4 bases separating them. This CDR3 spans 12 amino acids. In germline, CDR1 is SGHAT, CDR2 FQDESV (reference sequence). CDR3 protein: CASSFLTGELFF. Written as DNA, the CDR3 is TGTGCCAGCAGCTTCCTAACCGGGGAGCTGTTTTTT.

The genes are TRBV4-3 and TRBJ1-5; no clear D. V was shortened by 0 bases and J by 9 bases, with 9 bases between the two germline ends. There are 13 residues in the CDR3. In germline, CDR1 is LGHNA, CDR2 YSLEER. The CDR3 sequence is CASSQDRGTPQHF. The DNA for the CDR3 is TGCGCCAGCAGCCAAGATCGGGGTACGCCCCAGCATTTT.

V and J are TRBV7-2 and TRBJ1-3, with D tentatively TRBD1 (6 bases). V dropped 1 base and J dropped 4 bases, with 14 bases sitting between them. Germline CDR1 is SGHTA and CDR2 is FQGNSA. CDR3 length: 16 amino acids. CDR3 in amino acids: CASSLVQGFTGNTIYF. The DNA for the CDR3 is TGTGCCAGCAGCTTAGTACAGGGCTTTACGGGAAACACCATATATTTT.

This chain uses TRBV7-9 with TRBJ2-5; 12 nucleotides line up with TRBD1. This CDR3 region has 15 residues. CDR1 and CDR2 from the germline V gene are SEHNR and FQNEAQ (reference sequence). Trimming removed 6 bases from V and 5 bases from J; junction bases left unmatched: 7. CDR3 sequence: CASRAGTGGLETQYF. In DNA form, the CDR3 reads TGTGCCAGCAGAGCCGGGACAGGGGGCCTGGAGACCCAGTACTTC.

V gene TRBV27 combines with J gene TRBJ1-5; tentative D call: TRBD1 (6 bases). The CDR3 has 15 amino acids. V lost 1 base and J 4 bases, leaving 11 bases between the germline ends. Germline values: CDR1 MNHEY, CDR2 SMNVEV (reference sequence). This CDR3 reads CASSLFGGRNQPQHF. The CDR3 DNA follows: TGTGCCAGCAGTTTATTTGGGGGGCGGAATCAGCCCCAGCATTTT.

The chain has TRBV10-3 and TRBJ2-1; 11 positions match TRBD2. Trimming took 10 bases from V and 6 from J; bases not matched to a gene: 11. Germline lookup yields CDR1 ENHRY and CDR2 SYGVKD. The CDR3 contains 15 residues. CDR3 sequence: CATKTGTSGSNEQFF. The CDR3 nucleotides read TGTGCCACCAAAACTGGGACTAGCGGCTCCAATGAGCAGTTCTTC.

The chain links TRBV7-2 to TRBJ1-1; D gene uncertain. There are 13 residues in the CDR3. Germline V gene data show CDR1 as SGHTA and CDR2 as FQGNSA. Trimming removed 5 bases at V and 1 base at J, with 8 bases between. The CDR3 sequence: CASSLGKNTEAFF. CDR3 DNA: TGTGCCAGCAGCCTGGGCAAGAACACTGAAGCTTTCTTT.

The CDR3 DNA reads as TGTGCCAGCAGTGTGGAGGTGAACACTGAAGCTTTCTTT. Amino acid sequence: CASSVEVNTEAFF. The V call is TRBV2, the J call TRBJ1-1; the D is unclear. CDR3 length: 13 residues. Germline V gives CDR1 SNHLY, CDR2 FYNNEI. The germline V and J ends were trimmed by 4 bases and 0 bases, with 6 bases remaining between them.

This clone was observed once. This chain links TRBV5-1 with TRBJ2-6; D gene unclear. Germline CDR1 SGHRS, CDR2 YFSETQ. V was trimmed by 0 bases and J by 3 bases, leaving 1 base between them. The CDR3 loop spans 13 amino acids. CDR3 residues: CASSLVGANVLTF. CDR3 DNA: TGCGCCAGCAGCTTGGTTGGGGCCAACGTCCTGACTTTC.

V is TRBV18 and J is TRBJ1-3; 7 nucleotides agree with TRBD1. The CDR3 totals 14 residues. The V segment lost 3 bases and the J segment 2 bases; nucleotides outside the gene matches: 1. CDR1 KGHSH and CDR2 LQKENI come from the germline V gene. The CDR3 is CASSPDRAGNTIYF. The CDR3 DNA follows: TGTGCCAGCTCACCCGACAGGGCTGGAAACACCATATATTTT.

The rearrangement uses TRBV6-6 and TRBJ2-7; D is unresolved. The CDR3 spans 12 residues. Trimming removed 6 bases at V and 2 bases at J, with 8 bases between. CDR1 MNHNY and CDR2 SVGAGI come from the germline V gene (reference sequence). CDR3 in DNA: TGTGCCAGCAGGTCCGGAGCCTACGAGCAGTACGTC. Protein: CASRSGAYEQYV.

The chain recombines TRBV7-6 with TRBJ2-3; 13 bases match TRBD2. Trimming removed 0 bases from V and 4 bases from J; junction bases left unmatched: 7. Germline CDR1 SGHVS, CDR2 FNYEAQ. The CDR3 has 18 residues. DNA of the CDR3: TGTGCCAGCAGCTTAGCAGACTTCGGACTAGCGGGAGCAGATACGCAGTATTTT. This codes for CASSLADFGLAGADTQYF.

This chain connects TRBV10-3 to TRBJ2-7; possible D gene TRBD2, 5 bases. Per germline, CDR1 ENHRY and CDR2 SYGVKD. V was clipped by 11 bases and J by 2 bases, with 13 bases between them. The CDR3 length is 12 residues. The chain's CDR3 is CALGLLPYEQYV. Here the CDR3 DNA reads TGTGCCCTCGGACTCCTTCCCTACGAGCAGTACGTC.

The chain links TRBV6-1 to TRBJ1-5; D is possibly TRBD1 (6 bases). This CDR3 is built from 17 residues. Germline lookup yields CDR1 MNHNS and CDR2 SASEGT. The ends were cut back, 4 bases at V and 2 bases at J, with 18 bases in the middle. The CDR3 spells CASSAQRGGPGNQPQHF. DNA of the CDR3: TGTGCCAGCAGTGCCCAGCGAGGGGGGCCCGGCAATCAGCCCCAGCATTTT.

The CDR3 coding sequence is TGTGCCAGCCACATCGGTAGGAATGAAAAACTGTTTTTT. Its translation: CASHIGRNEKLFF. The chain links TRBV2 to TRBJ1-4, with D unresolved. The length of the CDR3 is 13 residues. Germline CDR1 reads SNHLY; CDR2 reads FYNNEI. Trimming cost V 8 bases and J 5 bases, with 12 bases left between them. The variable domain in full, completed from reference TRBV2 and TRBJ1-4, reads EPEVTQTPSHQVTQMGQEVILRCVPISNHLYFYWYRQILGQKVEFLVSFYNNEISEKSEIFDDQFSVERPDGSNFTLKIRSTKLEDSAMYFCASHIGRNEKLFFGSGTQLSVL.

V is TRBV11-2 and J is TRBJ2-1, with a possible D match to TRBD2 (7 bases). CDR3 size: 17 residues. Germline V gives CDR1 SGHAT, CDR2 FQNNGV. V dropped 0 bases and J dropped 7 bases, with 19 bases sitting between them. CDR3 sequence reads: CASSLDGGGGARNEQFF. Written as DNA, the CDR3 is TGTGCCAGCAGCTTAGATGGAGGTGGGGGGGCCAGGAATGAGCAGTTCTTC.